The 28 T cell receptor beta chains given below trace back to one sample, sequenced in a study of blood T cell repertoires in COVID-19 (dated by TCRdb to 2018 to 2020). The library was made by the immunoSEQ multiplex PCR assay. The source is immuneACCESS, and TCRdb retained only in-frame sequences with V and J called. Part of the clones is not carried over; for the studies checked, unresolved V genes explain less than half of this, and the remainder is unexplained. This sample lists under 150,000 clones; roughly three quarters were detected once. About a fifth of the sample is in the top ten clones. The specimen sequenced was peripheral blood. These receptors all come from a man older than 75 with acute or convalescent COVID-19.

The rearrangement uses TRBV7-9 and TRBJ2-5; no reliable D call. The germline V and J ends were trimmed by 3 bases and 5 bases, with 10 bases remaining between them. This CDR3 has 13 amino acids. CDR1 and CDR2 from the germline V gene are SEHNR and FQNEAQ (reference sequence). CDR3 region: CASSFVGPETQYF. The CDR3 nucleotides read TGTGCCAGCAGCTTTGTTGGGCCCGAGACCCAGTACTTC.

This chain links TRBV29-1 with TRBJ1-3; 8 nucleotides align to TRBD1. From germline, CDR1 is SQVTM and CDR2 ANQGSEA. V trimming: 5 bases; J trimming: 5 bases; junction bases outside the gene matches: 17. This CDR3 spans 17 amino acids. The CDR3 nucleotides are TGCAGCGTTCTAGGACAGGGTAAGAGGTTTTGGAGAAACACCATATATTTT. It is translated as CSVLGQGKRFWRNTIYF.

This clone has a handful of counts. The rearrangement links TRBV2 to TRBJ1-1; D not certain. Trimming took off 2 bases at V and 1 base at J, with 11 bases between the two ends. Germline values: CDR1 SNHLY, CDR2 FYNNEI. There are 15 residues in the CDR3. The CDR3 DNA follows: TGTGCCAGCAGTGAATGGGCCACCTGGAACACTGAAGCTTTCTTT. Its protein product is CASSEWATWNTEAFF.

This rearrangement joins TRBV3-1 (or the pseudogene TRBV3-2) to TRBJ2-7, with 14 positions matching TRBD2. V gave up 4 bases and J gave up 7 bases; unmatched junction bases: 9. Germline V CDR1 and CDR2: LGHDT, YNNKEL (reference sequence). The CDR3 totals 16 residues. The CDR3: CASSPIPGLAGDEQYF. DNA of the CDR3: TGTGCCAGCAGCCCCATACCGGGACTAGCGGGGGATGAGCAGTACTTC.

The chain's CDR3 is CASSQPNRGRETQYF. The CDR3 DNA sequence: TGTGCCAGCAGCCAGCCCAACAGGGGGCGGGAGACCCAGTACTTC. V gene TRBV11-1 combines with J gene TRBJ2-5; 9 positions agree with TRBD1. V shed 5 bases and J 5 bases; nucleotides not matched to a gene: 9. The length of the CDR3 is 15 residues. Germline V gene lookup returns CDR1 SGHAT and CDR2 FQDESV (reference sequence).

The CDR3 nucleotides are TGCGCCAGCAGAGCCGGGACTAGCGGGGGAATAGCTTACAATGAGCAGTTCTTC. It yields the protein CASRAGTSGGIAYNEQFF. The V gene is TRBV10-1, the J gene TRBJ2-1; TRBD2 aligns across 14 bases. Germline V CDR1 and CDR2: WNHNN, SYGVQD (reference sequence). Trimming cost V 6 bases and J 4 bases; bases outside gene matches: 11. This CDR3 is 18 amino acids long.

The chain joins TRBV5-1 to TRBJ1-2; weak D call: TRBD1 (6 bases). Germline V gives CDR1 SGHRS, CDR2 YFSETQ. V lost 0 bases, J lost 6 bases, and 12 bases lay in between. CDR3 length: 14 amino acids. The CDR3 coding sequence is TGCGCCAGCAGCTTGGGTGGCGGGGGCCATGGCTACACCTTC. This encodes CASSLGGGGHGYTF.

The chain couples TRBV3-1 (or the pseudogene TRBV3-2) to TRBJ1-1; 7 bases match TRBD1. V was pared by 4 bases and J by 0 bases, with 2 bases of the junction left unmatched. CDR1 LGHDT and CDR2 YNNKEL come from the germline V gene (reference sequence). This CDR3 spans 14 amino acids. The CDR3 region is CASSPTGLNTEAFF. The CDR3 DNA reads TGTGCCAGCAGCCCGACAGGGTTGAACACTGAAGCTTTCTTT.

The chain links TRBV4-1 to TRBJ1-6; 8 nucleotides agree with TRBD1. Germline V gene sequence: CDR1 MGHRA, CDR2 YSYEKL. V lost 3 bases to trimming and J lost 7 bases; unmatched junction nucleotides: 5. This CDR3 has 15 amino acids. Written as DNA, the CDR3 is TGCGCCAGCAGCCAGTGGGACAGGTCAAATTCACCCCTCCACTTT. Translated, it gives CASSQWDRSNSPLHF.

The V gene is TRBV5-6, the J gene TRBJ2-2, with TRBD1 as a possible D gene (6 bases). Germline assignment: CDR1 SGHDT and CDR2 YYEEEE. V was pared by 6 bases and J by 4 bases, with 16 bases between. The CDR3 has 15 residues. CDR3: CASITTGRGTGELFF. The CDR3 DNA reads TGTGCCAGCATCACGACAGGCAGAGGCACCGGGGAGCTGTTTTTT.

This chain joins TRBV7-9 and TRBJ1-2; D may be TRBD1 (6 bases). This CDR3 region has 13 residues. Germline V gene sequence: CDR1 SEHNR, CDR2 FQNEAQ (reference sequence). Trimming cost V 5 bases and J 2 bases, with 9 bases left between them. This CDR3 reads CASSQGQNYGYTF. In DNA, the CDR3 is TGTGCCAGCAGCCAAGGACAGAACTATGGCTACACCTTC.

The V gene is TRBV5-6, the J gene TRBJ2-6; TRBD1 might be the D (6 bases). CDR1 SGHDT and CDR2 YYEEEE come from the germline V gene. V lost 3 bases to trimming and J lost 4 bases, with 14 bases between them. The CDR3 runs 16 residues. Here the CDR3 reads CASSSQGFLGANVLTF. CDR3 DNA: TGTGCCAGCAGCTCACAGGGTTTTCTGGGGGCCAACGTCCTGACTTTC.

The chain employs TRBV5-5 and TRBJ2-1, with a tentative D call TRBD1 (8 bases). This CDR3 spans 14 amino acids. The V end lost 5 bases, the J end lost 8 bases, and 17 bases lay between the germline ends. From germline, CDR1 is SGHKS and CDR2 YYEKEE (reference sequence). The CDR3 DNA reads TGTGCCAGCAGTAACAGGGGGGGTCGGTATGAGCAGTTCTTC. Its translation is CASSNRGGRYEQFF.

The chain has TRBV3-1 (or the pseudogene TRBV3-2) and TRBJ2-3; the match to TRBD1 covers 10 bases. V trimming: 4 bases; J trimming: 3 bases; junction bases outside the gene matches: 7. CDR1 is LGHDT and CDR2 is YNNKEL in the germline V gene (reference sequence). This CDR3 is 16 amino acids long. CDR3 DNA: TGTGCCAGCAGCCGTAGACAGGGGGCCGGGACAGATACGCAGTATTTT. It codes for CASSRRQGAGTDTQYF.

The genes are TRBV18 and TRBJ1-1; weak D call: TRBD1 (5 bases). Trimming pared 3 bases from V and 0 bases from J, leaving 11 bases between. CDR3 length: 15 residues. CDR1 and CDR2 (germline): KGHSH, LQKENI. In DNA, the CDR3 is TGTGCCAGCTCACCCGGCCCAGGGCTGAACACTGAAGCTTTCTTT. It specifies CASSPGPGLNTEAFF.

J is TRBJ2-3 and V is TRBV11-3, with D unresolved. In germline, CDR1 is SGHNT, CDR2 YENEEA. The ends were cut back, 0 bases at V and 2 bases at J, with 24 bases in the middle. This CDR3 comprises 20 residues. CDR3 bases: TGTGCCAGCAGCTTAGATAGATTTACGACTGCGAAGCCCTACACAGATACGCAGTATTTT. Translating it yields CASSLDRFTTAKPYTDTQYF.

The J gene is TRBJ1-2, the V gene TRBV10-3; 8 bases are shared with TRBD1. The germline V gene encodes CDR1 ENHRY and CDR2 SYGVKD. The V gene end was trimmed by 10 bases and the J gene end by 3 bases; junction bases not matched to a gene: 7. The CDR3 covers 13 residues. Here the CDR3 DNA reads TGTGCCACAGGGGCGGACAGGGACTATGGCTACACCTTC. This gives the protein CATGADRDYGYTF.

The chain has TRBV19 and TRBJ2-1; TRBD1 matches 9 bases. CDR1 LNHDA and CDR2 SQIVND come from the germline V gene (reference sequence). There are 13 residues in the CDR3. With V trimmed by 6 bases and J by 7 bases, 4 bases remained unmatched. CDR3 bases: TGTGCCAGTAGACGGGACAGGGTGAATGAGCAGTTCTTC. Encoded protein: CASRRDRVNEQFF.

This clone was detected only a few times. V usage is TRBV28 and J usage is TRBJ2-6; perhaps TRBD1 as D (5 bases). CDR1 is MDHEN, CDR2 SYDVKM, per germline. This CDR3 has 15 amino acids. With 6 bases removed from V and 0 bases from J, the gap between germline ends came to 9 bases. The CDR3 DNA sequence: TGTGCCAGCAGAGGCAGGGCCTCTGGGGCCAACGTCCTGACTTTC. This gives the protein CASRGRASGANVLTF. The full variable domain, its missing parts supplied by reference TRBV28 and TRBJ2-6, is DVKVTQSSRYLVKRTGEKVFLECVQDMDHENMFWYRQDPGLGLRLIYFSYDVKMKEKGDIPEGYSVSREKKERFSLILESASTNQTSMYLCASRGRASGANVLTFGAGSRLTVL.

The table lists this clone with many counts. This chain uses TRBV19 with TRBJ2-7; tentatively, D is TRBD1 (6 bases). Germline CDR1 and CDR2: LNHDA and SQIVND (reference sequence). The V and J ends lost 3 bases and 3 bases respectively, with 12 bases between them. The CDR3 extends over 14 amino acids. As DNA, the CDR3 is TGTGCCAGTAGTATGGGGGCACCAGACTACGAGCAGTACTTC. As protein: CASSMGAPDYEQYF.

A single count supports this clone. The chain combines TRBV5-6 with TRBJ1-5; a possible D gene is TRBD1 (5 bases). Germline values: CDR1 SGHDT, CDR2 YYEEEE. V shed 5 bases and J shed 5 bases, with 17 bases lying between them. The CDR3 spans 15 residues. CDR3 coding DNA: TGTGCCAGCAGTCCAAATGGAGGGACCCATCAGCCCCAGCATTTT. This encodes CASSPNGGTHQPQHF.

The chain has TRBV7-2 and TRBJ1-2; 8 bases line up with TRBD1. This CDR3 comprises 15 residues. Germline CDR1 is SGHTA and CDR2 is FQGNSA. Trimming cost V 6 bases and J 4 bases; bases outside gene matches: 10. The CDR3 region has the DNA TGTGCCAGCAGACTTACCAGGACAGGGATCTATGGCTACACCTTC. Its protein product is CASRLTRTGIYGYTF. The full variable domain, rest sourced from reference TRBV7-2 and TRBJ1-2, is GAGVSQSPSNKVTEKGKDVELRCDPISGHTALYWYRQSLGQGLEFLIYFQGNSAPDKSGLPSDRFSAERTGGSVSTLTIQRTQQEDSAVYLCASRLTRTGIYGYTFGSGTRLTVV.

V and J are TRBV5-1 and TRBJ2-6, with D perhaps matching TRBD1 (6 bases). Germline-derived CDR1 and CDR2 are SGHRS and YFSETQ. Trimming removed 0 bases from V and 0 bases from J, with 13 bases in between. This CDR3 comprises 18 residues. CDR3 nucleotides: TGCGCCAGCAGCTTGGTAGGGACACCCTTCTCTGGGGCCAACGTCCTGACTTTC. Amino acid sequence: CASSLVGTPFSGANVLTF.

This CDR3 reads CASSEGLAGAEDTQYF. The CDR3 DNA reads as TGTGCCAGCAGTGAAGGGCTAGCGGGGGCGGAAGATACGCAGTATTTT. This chain links TRBV2 with TRBJ2-3; TRBD2 matches at 10 bases. The germline CDR1 and CDR2 sequences are SNHLY and FYNNEI. J lost 5 bases, V lost 1 base, and 6 bases had no gene match. The CDR3 covers 16 residues.

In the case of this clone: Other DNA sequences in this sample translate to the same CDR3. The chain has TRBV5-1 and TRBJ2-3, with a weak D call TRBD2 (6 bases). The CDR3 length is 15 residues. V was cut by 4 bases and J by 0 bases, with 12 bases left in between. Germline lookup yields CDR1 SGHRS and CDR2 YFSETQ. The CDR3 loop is CASSPEGGSTDTQYF. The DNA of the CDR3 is TGCGCCAGCAGCCCGGAGGGCGGTAGCACAGATACGCAGTATTTT.

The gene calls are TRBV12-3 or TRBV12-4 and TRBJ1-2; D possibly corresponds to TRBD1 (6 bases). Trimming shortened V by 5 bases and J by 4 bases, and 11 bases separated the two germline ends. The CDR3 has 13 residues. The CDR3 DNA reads TGTGCCAGCAGTGTCCAGGGGAGCTATGGCTACACCTTC. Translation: CASSVQGSYGYTF.

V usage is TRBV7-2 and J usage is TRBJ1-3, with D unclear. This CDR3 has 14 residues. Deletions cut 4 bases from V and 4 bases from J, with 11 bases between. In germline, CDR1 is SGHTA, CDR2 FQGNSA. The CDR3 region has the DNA TGTGCCAGCAGCTCAGGATCGACAGGAAACACCATATATTTT. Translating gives CASSSGSTGNTIYF.

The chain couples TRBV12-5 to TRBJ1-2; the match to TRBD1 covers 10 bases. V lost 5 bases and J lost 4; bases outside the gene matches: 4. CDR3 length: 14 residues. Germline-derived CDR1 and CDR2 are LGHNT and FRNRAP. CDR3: CASGPDRGSYGYTF. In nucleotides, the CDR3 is TGTGCTAGTGGTCCGGACAGGGGGAGCTATGGCTACACCTTC.